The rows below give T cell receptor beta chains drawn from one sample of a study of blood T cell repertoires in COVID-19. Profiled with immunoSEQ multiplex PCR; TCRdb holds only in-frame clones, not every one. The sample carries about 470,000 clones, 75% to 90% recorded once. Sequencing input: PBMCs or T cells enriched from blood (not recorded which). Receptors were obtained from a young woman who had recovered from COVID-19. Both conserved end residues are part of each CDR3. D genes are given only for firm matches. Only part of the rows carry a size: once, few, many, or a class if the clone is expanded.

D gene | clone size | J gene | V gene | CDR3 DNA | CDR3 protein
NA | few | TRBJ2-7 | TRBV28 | TGTGCCAGCAGTTTACCGAGTAGCAGGGACGAGCAGTACTTC | CASSLPSSRDEQYF
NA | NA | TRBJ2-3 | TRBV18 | TGTGCCAGCTCACCTATCCCGGGACTTGGCGAAGATACGCAGTATTTT | CASSPIPGLGEDTQYF
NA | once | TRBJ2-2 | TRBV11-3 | TGTGCCAGCAGCCCCTGGACAGGGGAGCTGTTTTTT | CASSPWTGELFF
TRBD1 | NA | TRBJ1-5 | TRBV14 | TGTGCCAGCAGCCAGCATGTCCGGGACAGCCTCAATAGCAATCAGCCCCAGCATTTT | CASSQHVRDSLNSNQPQHF
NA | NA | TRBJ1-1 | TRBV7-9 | TGTGCCAGCAGCTTAAAGGAGCGGAACGCCCTTGAAGCTTTCTTT | CASSLKERNALEAFF
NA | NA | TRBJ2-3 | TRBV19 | TGTGCCAGTAGTATCTCGCAGACAGATACGCAGTATTTT | CASSISQTDTQYF
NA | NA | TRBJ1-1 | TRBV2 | TGTGCCAGCAGTGAAGCACAGGGTGGCACTGAAGCTTTCTTT | CASSEAQGGTEAFF
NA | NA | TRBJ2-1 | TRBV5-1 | TGCGCCAGCAGCTTGGGGACAGTAAATAATGAGCAGTTCTTC | CASSLGTVNNEQFF
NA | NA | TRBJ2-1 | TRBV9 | TGTGCCAGCAGCGTCTCGGGGGTCTATGAGCAGTTCTTC | CASSVSGVYEQFF
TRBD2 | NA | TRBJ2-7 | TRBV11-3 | TGTGCCAGCAGCTTAGGAGCGGGGGGCGAGCAGTACTTC | CASSLGAGGEQYF
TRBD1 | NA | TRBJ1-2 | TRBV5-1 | TGCGCCAGCGGCCAGGAGGGACAGAACTATGGCTACACCTTC | CASGQEGQNYGYTF
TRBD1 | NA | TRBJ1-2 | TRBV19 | TGTGCCAGTAGTATAAGGACAGGGGATAATGGCTACACCTTC | CASSIRTGDNGYTF
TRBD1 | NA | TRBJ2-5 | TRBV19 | TGTGCCAGTAGTAAACTCGGGACAGAATCGACAAAGACCCAGTACTTC | CASSKLGTESTKTQYF
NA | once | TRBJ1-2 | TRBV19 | TGTGCCAGTAGTAAGGAGGGAAGCTATGGCTACACCTTC | CASSKEGSYGYTF
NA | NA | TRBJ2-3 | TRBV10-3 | TGTGCCATCAGTCGAGGGAGCACAGATACGCAGTATTTT | CAISRGSTDTQYF
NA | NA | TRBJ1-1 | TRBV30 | TGTGCCTGGAGTGTAGGGGGGGTGAACACTGAAGCTTTCTTT | CAWSVGGVNTEAFF
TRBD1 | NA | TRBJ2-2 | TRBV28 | TGTGCCAGCAGCGTCCGGGACAGGGGTTTAGGGGAGCTGTTTTTT | CASSVRDRGLGELFF
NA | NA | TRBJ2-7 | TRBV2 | TGTGCCAGTGGGGGGAACGAGCAGTACTTC | CASGGNEQYF
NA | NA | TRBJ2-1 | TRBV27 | TGTGCCAGCAGTTTAGGGCTCGGGGACAATGAGCAGTTCTTC | CASSLGLGDNEQFF
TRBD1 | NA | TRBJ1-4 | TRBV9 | TGTGCCAGCAGCCCACAGCCCGGGACAGGGAATGAAAAACTGTTTTTT | CASSPQPGTGNEKLFF
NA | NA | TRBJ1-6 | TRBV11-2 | TGTGCCAGCAGCTTAGGGAGGACGCCAGGTCATCCCCTCCACTTT | CASSLGRTPGHPLHF
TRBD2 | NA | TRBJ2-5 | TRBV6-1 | TGTGCCAGCAGTGAATGGAGCGGGGGGGTGGAGACCCAGTACTTC | CASSEWSGGVETQYF
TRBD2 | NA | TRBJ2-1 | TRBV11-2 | TGTGCCAGCAGCCCGACCCTAGCGGGGGGGCTAAATGAGCAGTTCTTC | CASSPTLAGGLNEQFF
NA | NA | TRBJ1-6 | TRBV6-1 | TGTGCCAGCAGTGAAACGACAGGTTGGAATTCACCCCTCCACTTT | CASSETTGWNSPLHF
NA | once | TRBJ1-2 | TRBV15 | TGTGCCACCAGCAGAGATCGTGGCGGGGACTATGGCTACACCTTC | CATSRDRGGDYGYTF
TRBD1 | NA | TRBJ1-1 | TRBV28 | TGTGCCAGCAGTTTGGACAGGGAGGAGGACACTGAAGCTTTCTTT | CASSLDREEDTEAFF
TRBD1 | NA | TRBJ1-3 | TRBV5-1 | TGCGCCAGCAGCTCCCGGACAGGGTCTGGAAACACCATATATTTT | CASSSRTGSGNTIYF
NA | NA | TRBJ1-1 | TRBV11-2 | TGTGCCAGCAGCGCTGACATGAACACTGAAGCTTTCTTT | CASSADMNTEAFF
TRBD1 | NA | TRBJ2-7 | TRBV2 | TGTGCCAGCAGTGAGTCATGGGACAGGGCCCACGAGCAGTACTTC | CASSESWDRAHEQYF
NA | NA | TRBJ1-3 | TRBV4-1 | TGCGCCAGCAGCCAAGTTCCAGGAAGCTCTGGAAACACCATATATTTT | CASSQVPGSSGNTIYF
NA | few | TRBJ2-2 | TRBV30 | TGTGCGATCCGCGGGTCCGGGGAGCTGTTTTTT | CAIRGSGELFF
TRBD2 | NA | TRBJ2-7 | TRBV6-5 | TGTGCCAGCAGTTCACTAGCGGGGGCCTACGAGCAGTACTTC | CASSSLAGAYEQYF
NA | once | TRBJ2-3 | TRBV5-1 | TGCGCCAGCAGCCCCCTTAGCACAGATACGCAGTATTTT | CASSPLSTDTQYF
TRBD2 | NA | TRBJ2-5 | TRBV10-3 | TGTGCCATCAGTGAGTCCCGACTAGCGGGGGGGAAGACCCAGTACTTC | CAISESRLAGGKTQYF
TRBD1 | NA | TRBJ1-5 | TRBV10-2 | TGCGCCACCCGGGACAGGGAAAGCAATCAGCCCCAGCATTTT | CATRDRESNQPQHF
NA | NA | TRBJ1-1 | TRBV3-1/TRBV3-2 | TGTGCCAGCAGCCAAGACACTGTAGCTGTGAGTAACACTGAAGCTTTCTTT | CASSQDTVAVSNTEAFF
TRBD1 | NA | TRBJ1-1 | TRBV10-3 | TGTGCCATCAGTGGCGACAGGGGGAACACTGAAGCTTTCTTT | CAISGDRGNTEAFF
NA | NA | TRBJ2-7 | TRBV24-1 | TGTGCCACCAGTGAGGGGGGTTTCTACGAGCAGTACTTC | CATSEGGFYEQYF
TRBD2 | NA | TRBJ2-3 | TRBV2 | TGTGCCAGCGAGAAGACGGGAGGTACGCAGTATTTT | CASEKTGGTQYF
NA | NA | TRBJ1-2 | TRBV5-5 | TGTGCCAGCACCCTTCAACCCTCAGGCCCCACCGATGGCTACACCTTC | CASTLQPSGPTDGYTF
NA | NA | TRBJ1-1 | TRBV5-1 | TGCGCCAGCACCCAAGTTGACATGGGTTTGACGAACACTGAAGCTTTCTTT | CASTQVDMGLTNTEAFF
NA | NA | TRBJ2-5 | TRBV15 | TGTGCCACCAGCAGAGATCGGAGCAGTGAGACCCAGTACTTC | CATSRDRSSETQYF
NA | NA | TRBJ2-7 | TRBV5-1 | TGCGCCAGCAGCTTGGCAACAGGGTACGAGCAGTACTTC | CASSLATGYEQYF
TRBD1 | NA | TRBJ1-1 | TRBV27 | TGTGCCAGCAGTTTTTCTTCACAGGGGAGAGAAGCTTTCTTT | CASSFSSQGREAFF
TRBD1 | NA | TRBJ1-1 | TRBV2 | TGTGCCAGCAGTCAGGGGGTTGAAGCTTTCTTT | CASSQGVEAFF
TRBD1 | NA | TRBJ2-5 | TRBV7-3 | TGTGCCAGCAGCTTTGGGGGACAGCAAGAGACCCAGTACTTC | CASSFGGQQETQYF
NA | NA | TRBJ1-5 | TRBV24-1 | TGTGCCACCAGTGCCCAGGACAAATATCAGCCCCAGCATTTT | CATSAQDKYQPQHF
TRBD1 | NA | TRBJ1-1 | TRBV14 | TGTGCCAGCAGCCGCTTGACAGGGGGTAAGACTGAAGCTTTCTTT | CASSRLTGGKTEAFF
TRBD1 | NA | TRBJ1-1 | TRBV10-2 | TGCGCCGTGACCCGGGACAGGGAAGGCTCTGAAGCTTTCTTT | CAVTRDREGSEAFF
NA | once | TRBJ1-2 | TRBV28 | TGTGCCAGCAGTTTATCGGGTAACTATGGCTACACCTTC | CASSLSGNYGYTF
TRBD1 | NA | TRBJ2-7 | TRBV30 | TGTGCCTGGCAACAGGGGGTAAGCTCCTACGAGCAGTACTTC | CAWQQGVSSYEQYF
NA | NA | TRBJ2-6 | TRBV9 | TGTGCCAGCAGCCCCCCTCCCGGGAGAACTCGCTCTGGGGCCAACGTCCTGACTTTC | CASSPPPGRTRSGANVLTF
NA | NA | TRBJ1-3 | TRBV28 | TGTGCCAGCAGATCGAGTATGGGGGGGGTATTTCTATCTGGAAACACCATATATTTT | CASRSSMGGVFLSGNTIYF
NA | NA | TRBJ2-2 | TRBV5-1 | TGCGCCAGCAGCTCGAATTACAGGGAGACGACGAACACCGGGGAGCTGTTTTTT | CASSSNYRETTNTGELFF
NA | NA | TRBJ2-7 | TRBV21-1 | TGTGCCAGCAGCAAATCGCAGGGGCTCTCCTACGAGCAGTACTTC | CASSKSQGLSYEQYF